Below, one TCR beta chain is given with its context. Study processing details: Estimates of nucleated cell counts were drawn from the amplification of reference gene primers. The protocol was immunoSEQ multiplex PCR, while the TCRdb copy is restricted to in-frame clones and leaves out a portion. D and trimming were read from the DNA, whereas the V and J calls and clone size are those reported in that table. The repertoire holds more than 200,000 clones, roughly nine tenths seen once, with 2% to 2.5% in the top ten. This entry comes from a study of blood T cell repertoires in COVID-19. The receptor was isolated from a woman between 50 and 59 years old with acute or convalescent COVID-19. Sequenced input: peripheral blood.

The CDR3 DNA is TGTGCCAGTAGTATGGAGGGACAGGGGGCTTTTGGCTACACCTTC. This encodes CASSMEGQGAFGYTF. The rearrangement uses TRBV19 and TRBJ1-2, with 12 bases lining up with TRBD1. CDR1 and CDR2 from the germline V gene are LNHDA and SQIVND (reference sequence). V lost 3 bases, J lost 7 bases, and 6 bases stayed unmatched. The CDR3 spans 15 residues.